This T cell receptor (beta chain) was obtained from a study of OX40 agonist ivuxolimab in advanced cancers. Study at large: All patients had ivuxolimab intravenously every 2 weeks at 0.01 to 10 mg/kg. The eligibility criteria allowed prior anti-PD-1, anti-PD-L1 or anti-CTLA-4 therapy, and about 40% had some. Findings of the study overall: CD4+ and CD8+ blood T cells expanded clonally by week 6 at 0.1 to 3.0 mg/kg. On average, CD8+ T cells had more expanded clones than CD4+.

Turning to this clone: Its antigen is not identified.

Germline V gene sequence: CDR1 PRHDT, CDR2 FYEKMQ (reference sequence). Trimming left V 7 bases short and J 6 bases short, with 12 bases between. The CDR3 has 12 residues. Only in-frame clones appear in the TCRdb table, and some are missing; sequencing was by immunoSEQ multiplex PCR. The sample has around 43,000 clones; approximately 89% are singletons. The starting material was CD4+ or CD8+ T cells sorted from blood, obtained in a trial of the OX40 agonist ivuxolimab. The receptor was derived from an adult with an advanced solid tumor such as melanoma, head and neck, liver or kidney cancer. The genes are TRBV13 and TRBJ1-2; TRBD1 might be the D (5 bases). DNA for the CDR3: TGTGCCAGCACGCGGGGGGGGAATGGCTACACCTTC. This encodes CASTRGGNGYTF.